The sequence of this T cell receptor beta chain was determined in a study of T cell responses to AZD1222 COVID-19 vaccine. The repertoire was sequenced with immunoSEQ multiplex PCR; TCRdb's copy has only in-frame clones and lacks some. The table shows about 200,000 clones, with about 89% occurring only once. Sequenced here: peripheral blood, sampled 28 days after the second AZD1222 dose. This clonotype was sampled from an adult who received the AZD1222 COVID-19 vaccine.

CDR3 loop: CSVVFGGRETQYF. For the CDR3, the DNA is TGCAGCGTTGTGTTCGGGGGACGGGAGACCCAGTACTTC. The chain links TRBV29-1 to TRBJ2-5; possibly TRBD2 for D (6 bases). Germline CDR1 SQVTM, CDR2 ANQGSEA. V dropped 4 bases and J dropped 5 bases, with 14 bases sitting between them. There are 13 residues in the CDR3.